These 19 T cell receptor beta chains came from one sample sequenced in a study of T-cell reconstitution after alpha-beta-depleted transplantation in children. Molecular barcoding with unique molecular identifiers was used for the TCRbeta library. One entry per CDR3 protein, called by TCRdb with MiXCR from the PCR reads. The table shows 190,000 or so distinct CDR3 sequences, with around 6.8% occurring only once. The specimen comprised PBMCs from the stem cell graft donor, sampled from the stem cell graft. The receptors originated from a human donor who donated a stem cell graft to a child with Wiskott-Aldrich syndrome.

This clonotype has more than one count but fewer than ten. V and J are TRBV11-3 and TRBJ2-7, with TRBD1 identical over 9 bases. The CDR3 is made up of 16 amino acids. With V trimmed by 5 bases and J by 7 bases, 15 bases remained unmatched. CDR1 and CDR2 (germline): SGHNT, YENEEA. CDR3 in amino acids: CASSTGQGSGLGEQYF. CDR3 nucleotides: TGTGCCAGCAGCACGGGACAGGGATCGGGGCTGGGAGAGCAGTACTTC.

In this sample, this clonotype turned up many times. The chain couples TRBV20-1 to TRBJ2-1; tentatively, D is TRBD1 (6 bases). The CDR3 extends over 16 amino acids. The germline CDR1 and CDR2 sequences are DFQATT and SNEGSKA (reference sequence). The germline V and J ends were trimmed by 5 bases and 3 bases, with 20 bases remaining between them. The DNA for the CDR3 is TGCAGTGCTGCTCGGGTGGGGGACACAAGCTACAATGAGCAGTTCTTC. Translating gives CSAARVGDTSYNEQFF.

About this clonotype itself: Given a much more abundant clone one base away, this may be a read error. The chain combines TRBV12-3 or TRBV12-4 with TRBJ2-2; D call uncertain. The CDR3 totals 13 residues. CDR3 in DNA: TGTGCCAGCAGTTTTGAGCACACCCGGGAGCTGTTTTTT. Amino acid sequence: CASSFEHTRELFF.

This clonotype was picked up many times. The J gene is TRBJ2-1, the V gene TRBV6-2 or TRBV6-3; 7 nucleotides match TRBD2. Looked up from germline, CDR1 is MNHEY and CDR2 is SVGEGT. After removal of 7 bases from V and 2 bases from J, the junction contained 17 bases not matched to a gene. This CDR3 is built from 18 residues. For the CDR3, the DNA is TGTGCCAGCATTAATGGGGCCCATGGGAGGGAGACCTACAATGAGCAGTTCTTC. Amino acid sequence: CASINGAHGRETYNEQFF.

This clonotype was recorded at least ten times. The chain couples TRBV5-1 to TRBJ1-6, with 9 bases fitting TRBD1. Germline V lookup: CDR1 SGHRS, CDR2 YFSETQ. The V and J ends lost 2 bases and 7 bases, in that order; junction bases with no gene match: 1. This CDR3 region has 14 residues. The CDR3 loop is CASSFDRGNSPLHF. CDR3 DNA sequence: TGCGCCAGCAGCTTCGACAGGGGGAATTCACCCCTCCACTTT.

This clonotype showed up many times. The chain is built from TRBV27 and TRBJ2-3; no clear D gene. Trimming took 3 bases from V and 4 from J, leaving 8 bases between them. The germline gives CDR1 MNHEY, CDR2 SMNVEV (reference sequence). The CDR3 sequence is 13 residues long. The CDR3 loop is CASSLGIPDTQYF. DNA for the CDR3: TGTGCCAGCAGTTTGGGTATCCCAGATACGCAGTATTTT.

Ten or more counts support this clonotype. V gene TRBV29-1 combines with J gene TRBJ2-4, with D perhaps TRBD2 (5 bases). This CDR3 is 15 amino acids long. Deletions cut 3 bases from V and 1 base from J, with 13 bases between. Germline CDR1 is SQVTM and CDR2 is ANQGSEA. CDR3 region: CSVEPGGMAKNIQYF. CDR3 in DNA: TGCAGCGTTGAGCCCGGAGGAATGGCCAAAAACATTCAGTACTTC.

The sample holds many counts of this clonotype. The chain has TRBV20-1 and TRBJ2-2, with D uncertain. The CDR3 length is 13 residues. V was cut by 0 bases and J by 6 bases, with 8 bases left in between. Germline loops: CDR1 DFQATT, CDR2 SNEGSKA (reference sequence). This CDR3 reads CSARDPVAGELFF. The CDR3 nucleotides are TGCAGTGCTAGAGATCCTGTTGCCGGGGAGCTGTTTTTT.

The sample holds many counts of this clonotype. The V and J genes are TRBV3-1 and TRBJ2-5; D uncertain. V was trimmed by 4 bases and J by 3 bases, leaving 12 bases between them. The germline V gene has CDR1 LGHDT and CDR2 YNNKEL (reference sequence). The CDR3 has 14 amino acids. The CDR3 spells CASSPSTAKETQYF. As DNA, the CDR3 is TGTGCCAGCAGCCCTTCAACCGCCAAAGAGACCCAGTACTTC.

This clonotype was counted at least ten times. V is TRBV6-5 and J is TRBJ2-7; no clear D. The CDR3 sequence is 15 residues long. V was cut by 2 bases and J by 3 bases, with 14 bases left in between. The germline gives CDR1 MNHEY, CDR2 SVGAGI. The CDR3 nucleotides are TGTGCCAGCAGTTACGTCTACAGCGCCCACTACGAGCAGTACTTC. Translating it yields CASSYVYSAHYEQYF.

The V and J genes are TRBV20-1 and TRBJ2-1, with 8 nucleotides matching TRBD2. Germline lookup yields CDR1 DFQATT and CDR2 SNEGSKA (reference sequence). J gave up 2 bases and V 2 bases, and 8 bases lay outside the gene matches. The CDR3 loop spans 16 amino acids. CDR3 bases: TGCAGTGCTAGACCTATCGTACTAGCGGCCTACAATGAGCAGTTCTTC. It yields the protein CSARPIVLAAYNEQFF.

Ten or more counts support this clonotype. One end of the junction does not line up with germline, which may come from a read error. V and J are TRBV12-3 or TRBV12-4 and TRBJ2-5, with D maybe TRBD1 (5 bases). The CDR3 extends over 15 amino acids. The CDR3 nucleotides read TGTGCCAGCACTTTAAGACAGACAGAACAAGAGACCCAGTACTTC. It yields the protein CASTLRQTEQETQYF.

This clonotype has a count of ten or more. The chain joins TRBV5-1 to TRBJ2-7, with TRBD2 as a possible D gene (6 bases). CDR1 and CDR2 from the germline V gene are SGHRS and YFSETQ. CDR3 length: 15 residues. Trimming stripped 8 bases from V and 0 bases from J, with 18 bases between. CDR3 residues: CASSIGDSYSYEQYF. In DNA form, the CDR3 reads TGCGCCAGTAGCATCGGGGACTCCTACTCCTACGAGCAGTACTTC.

The CDR3 protein is CSVRIREKLFF. DNA of the CDR3: TGCAGCGTCAGAATCCGTGAAAAACTGTTTTTT. V and J are TRBV29-1 and TRBJ1-4, with D unresolved. Looked up from germline, CDR1 is SQVTM and CDR2 is ANQGSEA. V was shortened by 6 bases and J by 7 bases, with 9 bases between the two germline ends. The CDR3 has 11 residues. Full variable domain (missing parts from reference TRBV29-1 and TRBJ1-4): SAVISQKPSRDICQRGTSLTIQCQVDSQVTMMFWYRQQPGQSLTLIATANQGSEATYESGFVIDKFPISRPNLTFSTLTVSNMSPEDSSIYLCSVRIREKLFFGSGTQLSVL.

This clonotype occurred many times. The CDR3: CASSSGPPLTDTQYF. The CDR3 DNA is TGTGCCAGCAGCTCGGGACCACCCCTCACAGATACGCAGTATTTT. The chain uses TRBV11-2 and TRBJ2-3; D possibly matches TRBD1 or TRBD2 (5 bases each). CDR3 length equals 15 residues. With 4 bases removed from V and 2 bases from J, the gap between germline ends came to 13 bases. Germline V gene sequence: CDR1 SGHAT, CDR2 FQNNGV. The full variable domain, its missing parts supplied by reference TRBV11-2 and TRBJ2-3, is EAGVAQSPRYKIIEKRQSVAFWCNPISGHATLYWYQQILGQGPKLLIQFQNNGVVDDSQLPKDRFSAERLKGVDSTLKIQPAKLEDSAVYLCASSSGPPLTDTQYFGPGTRLTVL.

This clonotype appeared many times. The chain joins TRBV12-3 or TRBV12-4 to TRBJ2-7; 7 bases agree with TRBD1. V lost 6 bases, J lost 1 base, and 6 bases stayed unmatched. There are 14 residues in the CDR3. The CDR3 is CASSQGQNSYEQYF. The CDR3 nucleotides are TGTGCCAGCAGCCAGGGACAGAATTCCTACGAGCAGTACTTC.

This clonotype was counted many times. The chain is built from TRBV29-1 and TRBJ2-1; TRBD1 aligns across 9 bases. Germline CDR1 and CDR2: SQVTM and ANQGSEA. CDR3 length: 17 residues. After removal of 4 bases from V and 4 bases from J, the junction contained 14 bases not matched to a gene. DNA for the CDR3: TGCAGCGTTGGTAGTCGTCGGGGGACAGGGATTTACAATGAGCAGTTCTTC. This sequence encodes CSVGSRRGTGIYNEQFF.

This clonotype was seen at least ten times. The V call is TRBV10-2, the J call TRBJ1-6, with 10 bases aligning to TRBD1. J was trimmed by 9 bases and V by 5 bases; bases with no gene match: 7. Per germline, CDR1 WSHSY and CDR2 SAAADI. This CDR3 is built from 15 residues. The CDR3 spells CASSPRTGGASPLHF. CDR3 in DNA: TGCGCCAGCAGTCCTAGGACAGGGGGAGCTTCACCCCTCCACTTT.

The chain is built from TRBV2 and TRBJ2-7, with D perhaps given as TRBD1 or TRBD2 (6 bases each). The germline V and J ends were trimmed by 7 bases and 0 bases, with 16 bases remaining between them. The germline gives CDR1 SNHLY, CDR2 FYNNEI. CDR3 length equals 15 residues. CDR3 in DNA: TGTGCCAGCACTCCGGACAGCGGGTCCTCCTACGAGCAGTACTTC. This gives the protein CASTPDSGSSYEQYF.